One sample yielded the 7 T cell receptor beta chains listed below, sequenced in a study of shared clonotypes between healthy human individuals. Assay used: immunoSEQ multiplex PCR; TCRdb lists only in-frame clones, some missing. The table records almost 700,000 clones, 92% of them present only once. Naive CD8 cells, CD45RO-negative and positively selected for CCR7, excluded terminally differentiated effector memory CD45RA+ cells. Material for sequencing was naive CD8+ T cells sorted from blood. The receptors were gathered from a young man in good health.

J is TRBJ1-1 and V is TRBV14; D unresolved. Germline V gene sequence: CDR1 SGHDN, CDR2 FVKESK. Trimming pared 4 bases from V and 3 bases from J, leaving 24 bases between. The CDR3 contains 18 residues. CDR3 residues: CASSRSSKWLYLDTEAFF. In DNA, the CDR3 is TGTGCCAGCAGCCGTTCTTCAAAGTGGCTATACTTGGACACTGAAGCTTTCTTT.

V usage is TRBV18 and J usage is TRBJ2-3, with D possibly being TRBD1 (6 bases). Germline CDR1 KGHSH, CDR2 LQKENI. Trimming pared 4 bases from V and 0 bases from J, leaving 8 bases between. This CDR3 contains 14 residues. CDR3 in amino acids: CASSRGQSTDTQYF. The CDR3 DNA is TGTGCCAGCTCACGTGGACAGAGCACAGATACGCAGTATTTT. Using reference TRBV18 and TRBJ2-3 for the parts outside the CDR3, the full variable domain is NAGVMQNPRHLVRRRGQEARLRCSPMKGHSHVYWYRQLPEEGLKFMVYLQKENIIDESGMPKERFSAEFPKEGPSILRIQQVVRGDSAAYFCASSRGQSTDTQYFGPGTRLTVL.

This clone was picked up one time. The J gene is TRBJ2-1, the V gene TRBV19; TRBD2 might be the D (6 bases). The V and J ends lost 3 bases and 4 bases respectively, with 16 bases between them. There are 16 residues in the CDR3. Germline values: CDR1 LNHDA, CDR2 SQIVND (reference sequence). The chain's CDR3 is CASSMDRGLNYNEQFF. The CDR3 DNA sequence: TGTGCCAGTAGTATGGATCGGGGGTTAAATTACAATGAGCAGTTCTTC.

This rearrangement joins TRBV7-9 to TRBJ2-7; TRBD1 aligns across 10 bases. CDR1 and CDR2 from the germline V gene are SEHNR and FQNEAQ (reference sequence). CDR3 length equals 17 residues. The ends lost 5 bases at V and 1 base at J; junction bases unmatched: 11. The CDR3 DNA reads TGTGCCAGCAGCCAAAAACCCGGGACAGGGGAATCCTACGAGCAGTACTTC. This codes for CASSQKPGTGESYEQYF.

J is TRBJ2-7 and V is TRBV7-6, with TRBD2 identical over 8 bases. The CDR3 covers 14 residues. Trimming cost V 6 bases and J 2 bases; bases outside gene matches: 6. Germline V CDR1 and CDR2: SGHVS, FNYEAQ. The CDR3: CASSRAGAPYEQYF. For the CDR3, the DNA is TGTGCCAGCAGTAGAGCGGGAGCCCCCTACGAGCAGTACTTC.

A single count supports this clone. V usage is TRBV7-8 and J usage is TRBJ2-3; 10 positions match TRBD2. The CDR3 consists of 19 residues. Trimming removed 3 bases from V and 0 bases from J; junction bases left unmatched: 12. From germline, CDR1 is SGHVS and CDR2 FQNEAQ. Written as DNA, the CDR3 is TGTGCCAGCAGCTTGATGGTCGCTAGCGGGAGTCCTAGCACAGATACGCAGTATTTT. Its translation: CASSLMVASGSPSTDTQYF.

The V gene is TRBV28, the J gene TRBJ2-1; unclear D gene. The germline V gene encodes CDR1 MDHEN and CDR2 SYDVKM. The V end lost 6 bases, the J end lost 0 bases, and 12 bases lay between the germline ends. The CDR3 runs 15 residues. CDR3 sequence reads: CASRPGSTSYNEQFF. In DNA form, the CDR3 reads TGTGCCAGCAGGCCCGGATCCACCTCCTACAATGAGCAGTTCTTC.